This is a list of T cell receptor beta chains from one sample in a study of beta chain features in type 1 diabetes. Clones were sequenced by immunoSEQ multiplex PCR, and TCRdb holds only the in-frame ones, with some missing. The data contain about 160,000 clones, roughly 10% of them singletons. The sequenced sample was central memory CD4+ T cells from blood. The receptors were gathered from a woman under 40 with type 1 diabetes. CDR3s include the opening cysteine and the closing phenylalanine or tryptophan. The D gene is left open where the match is weak. For some rows the clone size is stated as once, few or many, or as a class when expanded; others skip it.

V gene	clone size	D gene	J gene	CDR3 length	CDR3 DNA	CDR3 protein
TRBV30	NA	NA	TRBJ2-5	14	TGTGCCTGGAGTGTACGGGTGGAGTCGGGGACCCAGTACTTC	CAWSVRVESGTQYF
TRBV6-5	NA	TRBD1	TRBJ2-7	13	TGTGCCAGTGGCTTGGACAGGACCTACGAGCAGTACTTC	CASGLDRTYEQYF
TRBV7-8	NA	NA	TRBJ1-4	14	TGTGCCAGCAGCTTAGCGCTCAGGGATGAAAAACTGTTTTTT	CASSLALRDEKLFF
TRBV5-1	NA	TRBD1	TRBJ2-1	13	TGCGCCAGCAGCCAGGGACAGAACAATGAGCAGTTCTTC	CASSQGQNNEQFF
TRBV14	NA	NA	TRBJ1-1	14	TGTGCCAGTACTCTCTATGGGGGGTCGTCTGAAGCTTTCTTT	CASTLYGGSSEAFF
TRBV4-1	few	TRBD2	TRBJ2-1	18	TGCGCCAGCAGCCAAGATAACACTATGGGGCTAGCGGGAAATGAGCAGTTCTTC	CASSQDNTMGLAGNEQFF
TRBV14	few	NA	TRBJ2-5	13	TGTGCCAGCAGCCAATGGGGGGAAGAGACCCAGTACTTC	CASSQWGEETQYF
TRBV6-5	NA	NA	TRBJ2-7	14	TGTGCCAGCAGTTACTTGGACTCTACCTACGAGCAGTACTTC	CASSYLDSTYEQYF
TRBV9	NA	TRBD2	TRBJ2-1	14	TGTGCCAGCAGCGTAGGCGGGCTAGCGGATGCTAAGTTCTTC	CASSVGGLADAKFF
TRBV14	NA	TRBD2	TRBJ2-1	13	TGTGCCAGCGGACTAGCGGCGACGATTGAGCAGTTCTTC	CASGLAATIEQFF
TRBV30	NA	NA	TRBJ2-5	13	TGTGCCTGGGATAAGAGGGCGCAAGAGACCCAGTACTTC	CAWDKRAQETQYF
TRBV9	NA	TRBD2	TRBJ2-1	14	TGTGCCAGCAGCGGACTAGCGGGAGTAGGGGGGCAGTTCTTC	CASSGLAGVGGQFF
TRBV30	few	TRBD2	TRBJ2-3	14	TGTGCCTGGAAGGGGACTAGCGGCACAGATACGCAGTATTTT	CAWKGTSGTDTQYF
TRBV7-9	NA	NA	TRBJ2-2	15	TGTGCCAGCAGCTTAGATCCAGATATCACCGGGGAGCTGTTTTTT	CASSLDPDITGELFF
TRBV18	few	TRBD2	TRBJ2-3	15	TGTGCCAGCTCACAAGGACTAGCGGGCACAGATACGCAGTATTTT	CASSQGLAGTDTQYF
TRBV30	few	TRBD1	TRBJ1-2	12	TGTGCCTGGACAGGGGGCGGGTATGGCTACACCTTC	CAWTGGGYGYTF
TRBV19	few	NA	TRBJ2-5	11	TGTGCCAGTAGTTCCGCGGAGACCCAGTACTTC	CASSSAETQYF
TRBV5-1	NA	NA	TRBJ2-1	16	TGCGCCAGCAGCCGAGAGGGCCCTCGATCCTACAATGAGCAGTTCTTC	CASSREGPRSYNEQFF
TRBV30	few	NA	TRBJ1-6	17	TGTGCCTGGAGTGTACAATCGTTTGGTTTTAATAATTCACCCCTCCACTTT	CAWSVQSFGFNNSPLHF
TRBV10-3	NA	NA	TRBJ2-7	15	TGTGCCATCAGTGAGTCGGAGGCGGTCGATTTCGAGCAGTACTTC	CAISESEAVDFEQYF
TRBV11-3	NA	TRBD2	TRBJ2-3	18	TGTGCCAGCACCCGAGGGACTAGCGGGAGTCCCCGGGGGGATACGCAGTATTTT	CASTRGTSGSPRGDTQYF
TRBV11-3	NA	NA	TRBJ1-1	13	TGTGCCAGCAGTTCAGGGTCGAACACTGAAGCTTTCTTT	CASSSGSNTEAFF
TRBV28	few	TRBD2	TRBJ2-1	16	TGTGCCAGCAGCCCGGAACTAGCGGGCCGACGGAATGAGCAGTTCTTC	CASSPELAGRRNEQFF
TRBV7-3	NA	TRBD2	TRBJ2-5	16	TGTGCCAGCAGCTTACTGGGCGGGAGGGCCCAAGAGACCCAGTACTTC	CASSLLGGRAQETQYF
TRBV6-5	NA	NA	TRBJ2-3	14	TGTGCCAGCAGTTACAGCAAAAGCACAGATACGCAGTATTTT	CASSYSKSTDTQYF
TRBV5-1	few	TRBD2	TRBJ2-7	17	TGCGCCAGCAGCTTAAACCTCGGGACTAGCGGGGCCTACGAGCAGTACTTC	CASSLNLGTSGAYEQYF
TRBV15	NA	TRBD1	TRBJ1-1	15	TGTGCCACCAGCAGAGATGGACAGGGGGGTACTGAAGCTTTCTTT	CATSRDGQGGTEAFF
TRBV10-3	NA	TRBD2	TRBJ2-1	15	TGTGCCATCAGTAACCTAGCGGGAGGAGGAAATGAGCAGTTCTTC	CAISNLAGGGNEQFF
TRBV4-1	NA	NA	TRBJ2-3	12	TGCGCCAGCAGCCACAACACAGATACGCAGTATTTT	CASSHNTDTQYF
TRBV28	many	NA	TRBJ2-3	15	TGTGCCAGCAGTTCCTTCGGGGGTAGCACAGATACGCAGTATTTT	CASSSFGGSTDTQYF
TRBV30	few	NA	TRBJ2-7	11	TGTGCCTGGAGTCTCCGCTACGAGCAGTACTTC	CAWSLRYEQYF
TRBV4-1	NA	NA	TRBJ1-1	12	TGCGCCAGCAGCCACCCACAAGAAGAAGCTTTCTTT	CASSHPQEEAFF
TRBV27	NA	TRBD1	TRBJ1-2	17	TGTGCCAGCAGCCTAACCATAAATAATCAGGGGGCCTATGGCTACACCTTC	CASSLTINNQGAYGYTF
TRBV11-2	NA	NA	TRBJ2-7	14	TGTGCCAGCAGCTTAGCCCGACAGGAGTACGAGCAGTACTTC	CASSLARQEYEQYF
TRBV18	few	TRBD2	TRBJ2-1	16	TGTGCCAGCGCGACACCCGGGACTAGCAGAGGGAATGAGCAGTTCTTC	CASATPGTSRGNEQFF
TRBV4-2	few	NA	TRBJ2-7	15	TGTGCCAGCAGCCAAGATGTCGGGTCCTCCTACGAGCAGTACTTC	CASSQDVGSSYEQYF
TRBV28	NA	NA	TRBJ2-1	13	TGTGCCAGCAGTTTACAGGGCCCAGATGAGCAGTTCTTC	CASSLQGPDEQFF
TRBV20-1	NA	NA	TRBJ1-4	11	TGCAGTGCTAGAGATAGGGCAGGGTTTATTTTT	CSARDRAGFIF
TRBV7-9	NA	NA	TRBJ2-7	17	TGTGCCAGCAGCCCCACAACAGGGATGGCCACGGGGGGCGAGCAGTACTTC	CASSPTTGMATGGEQYF
TRBV9	NA	NA	TRBJ2-7	15	TGTGCCAGCAGCGTAGGACGGGTAACACCCTACGAGCAGTACTTC	CASSVGRVTPYEQYF
TRBV14	NA	TRBD2	TRBJ2-1	17	TGTGCCAGCAGCCTAAGACTAGCGGGGATCTCCTACAATGAGCAGTTCTTC	CASSLRLAGISYNEQFF
TRBV19	few	NA	TRBJ2-4	13	TGTGCCAGTAGTGCTAGCTTGAGGGACATTCAGTACTTC	CASSASLRDIQYF
TRBV10-3	NA	TRBD2	TRBJ2-3	17	TGTGCCATCAGTGAGTCCCGGGCTAGCGGGAGGACAGATACGCAGTATTTT	CAISESRASGRTDTQYF
TRBV7-9	few	TRBD2	TRBJ2-3	16	TGTGCCAGCAGCGCGCTAGCGGGAGGCCACACAGATACGCAGTATTTT	CASSALAGGHTDTQYF
TRBV11-2	NA	TRBD1	TRBJ2-1	13	TGTGCCAGCAGCTGGGGACAGTCTAATGAGCAGTTCTTC	CASSWGQSNEQFF
TRBV6-5	few	TRBD1	TRBJ1-4	14	TGTGCCACCGCCCCGGGGACAGTTCGTGAAAAACTGTTTTTT	CATAPGTVREKLFF
TRBV4-2	NA	NA	TRBJ2-1	16	TGTGCCAGCAGCCAAGCGGGGTTTAGCTCCTACAATGAGCAGTTCTTC	CASSQAGFSSYNEQFF
TRBV18	NA	TRBD2	TRBJ2-5	16	TGTGCCAGCTCACCACCGACCCTAGCGGGAGGAGAGACCCAGTACTTC	CASSPPTLAGGETQYF
TRBV11-2	NA	NA	TRBJ1-1	13	TGTGCCAGCAGCTCCTACTTGAACACTGAAGCTTTCTTT	CASSSYLNTEAFF
TRBV27	few	NA	TRBJ1-2	15	TGTGCCAGCAGTCCTTGGGACGGGGGAGACTATGGCTACACCTTC	CASSPWDGGDYGYTF
TRBV6-1	few	NA	TRBJ1-2	11	TGTGCCAGCAGGGAGAATAGGGGCTACACCTTC	CASRENRGYTF
TRBV9	few	NA	TRBJ2-3	13	TGTGCCAGCGAACTAGGGATAACAGATACGCAGTATTTT	CASELGITDTQYF
TRBV7-3	NA	NA	TRBJ2-3	13	TGTGCCAGCAGCTTTAGGAGGGAAGATACGCAGTATTTT	CASSFRREDTQYF
TRBV25-1	NA	NA	TRBJ2-1	16	TGTGCCAGCAGTGAACTAAGGGGGTTATCCTACAATGAGCAGTTCTTC	CASSELRGLSYNEQFF
TRBV5-4	NA	TRBD2	TRBJ2-6	17	TGTGCCAGCAGCTTGGTAGCGGGTATGTCTGGGGCCAACGTCCTGACTTTC	CASSLVAGMSGANVLTF
TRBV18	NA	TRBD1	TRBJ1-1	16	TGTGCCAGCTCACCCCGCGTTGGGACAGGGAACACTGAAGCTTTCTTT	CASSPRVGTGNTEAFF
TRBV2	NA	NA	TRBJ2-2	11	TGTGCCAGCAGTGATAACGGGGAGCTGTTTTTT	CASSDNGELFF
TRBV27	few	TRBD2	TRBJ2-7	19	TGTGCCAGCAGTTTAGGGTACGTTCGAAGTGGGGAGGGACCCTACGAGCAGTACTTC	CASSLGYVRSGEGPYEQYF